This TCR beta chain was obtained from a study of shared clonotypes between healthy human individuals. Study-wide points: Compared with memory subsets, naive subsets generally had larger estimated richness.

Assay: immunoSEQ multiplex PCR; the TCRdb copy retains only in-frame clones and omits some. Of a few million clones in the sample, over 90% were seen once. Turning to this clone: What it recognizes is unknown.

Sequenced input: naive CD4+ T cells from PBMCs. The subset: CD45RA+ positively selected. This clonotype was sampled from a man younger than 35 in good health. Some clones in this sample may be carry-over from other donors' samples.

CDR3 DNA: TGTGCCACCAGTAGATACTCCTACAATGAGCAGTTCTTC. Translating it yields CATSRYSYNEQFF. This sequence joins TRBV18 and TRBJ2-1; unclear D gene. Trimming left V 10 bases short and J 0 bases short, with 10 bases between. This CDR3 comprises 13 residues. Germline CDR1 and CDR2: KGHSH and LQKENI.